These T cell receptor beta chains were read from a single sample in a study of CD8 T cells in ankylosing spondylitis. Each CDR3 protein gets one entry after TCRdb re-called the 5' RACE reads with MiXCR. The profile shows 500,000 to 650,000 distinct CDR3 sequences, roughly 5.2% of them singletons. Sequenced: blood, either unsorted or a sorted T cell fraction (not recorded which). The receptors derive from a male donor with ankylosing spondylitis. The CDR3 runs from the conserved cysteine through the conserved F or W. The D gene is left open where the match is weak.

D gene	V gene	J gene	CDR3 protein
NA	TRBV11-2	TRBJ2-7	CASSLPTGLMTYEQYF
TRBD1	TRBV5-1	TRBJ1-1	CASSPGQGSLNTEAFF
TRBD2	TRBV7-2	TRBJ2-5	CASSLARGAGTQWETQYF
TRBD2	TRBV20-1	TRBJ2-1	CSASVERGVSYNEQFF
NA	TRBV10-3	TRBJ2-5	CAISENGWETQYF
NA	TRBV6-1	TRBJ1-4	CASRRSRLANEKLFF
NA	TRBV6-1	TRBJ2-7	CASSPRMTWLSSYEQYF
NA	TRBV30	TRBJ2-5	CAWSWGETQYF
TRBD1	TRBV19	TRBJ1-2	CASSIVRDRASYGYTF
NA	TRBV20-1	TRBJ2-7	CSASNSRSLGEQYF
TRBD1	TRBV27	TRBJ2-5	CASSPWTGSETQYF
TRBD1	TRBV9	TRBJ2-2	CASSPRDSNTGELFF
TRBD2	TRBV3-1	TRBJ2-1	CASSRGLAGYYNEQFF
NA	TRBV9	TRBJ2-7	CASSVASYLSEQYF
NA	TRBV11-2	TRBJ1-2	CASSLVGRGYTF
NA	TRBV20-1	TRBJ2-5	CSASQSRETQYF
NA	TRBV29-1	TRBJ2-6	CSVEGPGYGNVLTF
NA	TRBV10-3	TRBJ1-5	CAIRHDRTEPQHF
NA	TRBV10-3	TRBJ2-1	CATSPSGTYNEQFF
TRBD1	TRBV5-6	TRBJ2-1	CASSKDRGPSYNEQFF
NA	TRBV7-2	TRBJ1-2	CASSPGPGRDYGYTF
NA	TRBV20-1	TRBJ2-7	CSARGPVGSNEQYF
TRBD1	TRBV29-1	TRBJ1-2	CSVEGGQGGSANYGYTF
NA	TRBV27	TRBJ2-2	CASSLGRRATGELFF
NA	TRBV7-8	TRBJ2-3	CASSSHYSTDTQYF
TRBD1	TRBV28	TRBJ2-3	CASGSPGQGTDTQYF
TRBD2	TRBV4-2	TRBJ2-2	CASSQETGKRLAEDTGELFF